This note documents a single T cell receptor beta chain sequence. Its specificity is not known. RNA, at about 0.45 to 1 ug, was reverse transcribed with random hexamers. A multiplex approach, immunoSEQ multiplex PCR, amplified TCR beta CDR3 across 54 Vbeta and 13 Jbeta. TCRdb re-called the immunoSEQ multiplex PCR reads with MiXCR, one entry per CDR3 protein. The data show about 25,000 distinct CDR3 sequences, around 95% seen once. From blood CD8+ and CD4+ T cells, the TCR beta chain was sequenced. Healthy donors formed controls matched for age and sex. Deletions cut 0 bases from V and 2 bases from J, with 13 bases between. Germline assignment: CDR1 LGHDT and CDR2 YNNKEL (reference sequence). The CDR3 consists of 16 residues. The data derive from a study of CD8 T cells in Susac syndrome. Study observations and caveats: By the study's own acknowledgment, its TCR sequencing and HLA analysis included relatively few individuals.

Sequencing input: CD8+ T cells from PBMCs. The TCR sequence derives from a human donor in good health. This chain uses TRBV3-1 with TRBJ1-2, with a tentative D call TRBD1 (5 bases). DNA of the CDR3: TGTGCCAGCAGCCAAGAGTCCCGGGGACCCAACTATGGCTACACCTTC. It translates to CASSQESRGPNYGYTF.